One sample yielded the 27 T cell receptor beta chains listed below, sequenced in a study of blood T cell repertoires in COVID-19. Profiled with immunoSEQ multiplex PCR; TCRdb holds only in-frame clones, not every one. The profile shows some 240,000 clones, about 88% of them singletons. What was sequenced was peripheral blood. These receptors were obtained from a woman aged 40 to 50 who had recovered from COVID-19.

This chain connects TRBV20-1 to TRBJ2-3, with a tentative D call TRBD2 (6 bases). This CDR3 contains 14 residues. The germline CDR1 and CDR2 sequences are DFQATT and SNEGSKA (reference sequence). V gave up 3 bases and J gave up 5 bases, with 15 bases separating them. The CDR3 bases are TGCAGTGCTAGTCCCGGGGGTGGGCGAGATACGCAGTATTTT. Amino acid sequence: CSASPGGGRDTQYF.

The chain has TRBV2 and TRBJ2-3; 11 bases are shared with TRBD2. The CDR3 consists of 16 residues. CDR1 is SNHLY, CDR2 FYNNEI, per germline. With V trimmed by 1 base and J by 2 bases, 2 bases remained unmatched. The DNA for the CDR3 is TGTGCCAGCAGTGAAGGACTAGCGGGAACCACAGATACGCAGTATTTT. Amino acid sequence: CASSEGLAGTTDTQYF.

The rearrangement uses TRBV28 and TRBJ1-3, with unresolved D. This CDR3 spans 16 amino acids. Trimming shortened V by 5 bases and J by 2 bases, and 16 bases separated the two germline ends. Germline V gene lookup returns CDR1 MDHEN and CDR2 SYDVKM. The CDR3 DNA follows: TGTGCCAGCAGTCTCCAAGGACTAAGGGCTGGAAACACCATATATTTT. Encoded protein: CASSLQGLRAGNTIYF.

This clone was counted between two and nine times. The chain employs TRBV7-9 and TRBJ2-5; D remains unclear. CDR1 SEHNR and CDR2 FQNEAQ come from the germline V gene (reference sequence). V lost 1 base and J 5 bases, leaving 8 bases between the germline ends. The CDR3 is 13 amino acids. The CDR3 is CASSLVERETQYF. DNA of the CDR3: TGTGCCAGCAGCTTAGTGGAGAGGGAGACCCAGTACTTC.

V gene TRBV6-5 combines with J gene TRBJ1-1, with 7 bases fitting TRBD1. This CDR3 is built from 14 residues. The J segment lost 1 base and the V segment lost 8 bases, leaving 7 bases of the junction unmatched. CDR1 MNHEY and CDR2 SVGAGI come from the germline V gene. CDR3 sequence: CASWRQGGNTEAFF. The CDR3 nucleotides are TGTGCCAGCTGGAGACAGGGCGGGAACACTGAAGCTTTCTTT.

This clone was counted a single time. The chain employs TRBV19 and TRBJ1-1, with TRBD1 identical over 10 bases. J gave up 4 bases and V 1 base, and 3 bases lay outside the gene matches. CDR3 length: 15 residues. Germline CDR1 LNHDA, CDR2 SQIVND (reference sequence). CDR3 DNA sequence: TGTGCCAGTAGTATAGTCGGGACAGGGGCCACTGAAGCTTTCTTT. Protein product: CASSIVGTGATEAFF.

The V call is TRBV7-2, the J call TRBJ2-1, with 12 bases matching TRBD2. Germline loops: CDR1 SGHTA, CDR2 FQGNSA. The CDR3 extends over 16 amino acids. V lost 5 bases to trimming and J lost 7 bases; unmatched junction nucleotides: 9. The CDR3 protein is CASSPPGGTSGNEQFF. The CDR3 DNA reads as TGTGCCAGCAGCCCGCCCGGGGGGACTAGCGGGAATGAGCAGTTCTTC. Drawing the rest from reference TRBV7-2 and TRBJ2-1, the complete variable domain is GAGVSQSPSNKVTEKGKDVELRCDPISGHTALYWYRQSLGQGLEFLIYFQGNSAPDKSGLPSDRFSAERTGGSVSTLTIQRTQQEDSAVYLCASSPPGGTSGNEQFFGPGTRLTVL.

The CDR3 coding sequence is TGTGCCAGCTCCCTTGAGGCCGGGGAGCTGTTTTTT. Translated: CASSLEAGELFF. The chain couples TRBV18 to TRBJ2-2; D remains unclear. Looked up from germline, CDR1 is KGHSH and CDR2 is LQKENI. The CDR3 is 12 amino acids. Trimming cost V 6 bases and J 6 bases, with 8 bases left between them.

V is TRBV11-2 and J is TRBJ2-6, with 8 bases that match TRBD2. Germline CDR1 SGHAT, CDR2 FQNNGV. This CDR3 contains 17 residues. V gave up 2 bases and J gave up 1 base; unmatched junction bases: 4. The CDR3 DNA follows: TGTGCCAGCAGCTTAAGAGCGGGGGCTTCTGGGGCCAACGTCCTGACTTTC. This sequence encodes CASSLRAGASGANVLTF.

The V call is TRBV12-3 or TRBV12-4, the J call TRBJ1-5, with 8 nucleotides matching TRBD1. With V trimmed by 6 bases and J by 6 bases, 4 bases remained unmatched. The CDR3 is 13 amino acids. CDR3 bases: TGTGCCAGCAGATCAGGGGGCGGTCAGCCCCAGCATTTT. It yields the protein CASRSGGGQPQHF.

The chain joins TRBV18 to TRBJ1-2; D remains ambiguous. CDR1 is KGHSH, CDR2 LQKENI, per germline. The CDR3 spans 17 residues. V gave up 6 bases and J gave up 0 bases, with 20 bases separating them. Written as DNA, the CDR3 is TGTGCCAGCTCCCCTCTGCCACTAACTAACACTAACTATGGCTACACCTTC. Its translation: CASSPLPLTNTNYGYTF.

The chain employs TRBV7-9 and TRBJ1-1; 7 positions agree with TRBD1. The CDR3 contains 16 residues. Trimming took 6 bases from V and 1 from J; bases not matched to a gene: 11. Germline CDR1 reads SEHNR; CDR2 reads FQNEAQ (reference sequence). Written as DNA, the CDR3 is TGTGCCAGCAGACCTCGGGACAGCCGTTCGAACACTGAAGCTTTCTTT. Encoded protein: CASRPRDSRSNTEAFF.

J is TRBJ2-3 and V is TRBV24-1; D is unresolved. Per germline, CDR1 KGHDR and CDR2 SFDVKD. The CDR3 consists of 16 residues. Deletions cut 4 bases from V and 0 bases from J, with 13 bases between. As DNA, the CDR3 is TGTGCCACCAGTGACCGACTTTCTACTAGCACAGATACGCAGTATTTT. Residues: CATSDRLSTSTDTQYF.

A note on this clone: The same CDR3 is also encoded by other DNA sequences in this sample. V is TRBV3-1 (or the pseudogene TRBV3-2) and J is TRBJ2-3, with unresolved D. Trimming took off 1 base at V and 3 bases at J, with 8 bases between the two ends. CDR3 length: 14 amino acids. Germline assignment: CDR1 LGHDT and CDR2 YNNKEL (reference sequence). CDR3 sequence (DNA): TGTGCCAGCAGCCAAGGGGTCGGGACAGATACGCAGTATTTT. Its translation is CASSQGVGTDTQYF.

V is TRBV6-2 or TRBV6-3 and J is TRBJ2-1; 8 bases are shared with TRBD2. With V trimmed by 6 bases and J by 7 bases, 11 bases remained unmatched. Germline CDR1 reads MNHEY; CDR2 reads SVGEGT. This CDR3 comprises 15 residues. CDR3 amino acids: CASSLTGGPGNEQFF. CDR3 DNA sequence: TGTGCCAGCAGCTTAACGGGGGGGCCTGGGAATGAGCAGTTCTTC.

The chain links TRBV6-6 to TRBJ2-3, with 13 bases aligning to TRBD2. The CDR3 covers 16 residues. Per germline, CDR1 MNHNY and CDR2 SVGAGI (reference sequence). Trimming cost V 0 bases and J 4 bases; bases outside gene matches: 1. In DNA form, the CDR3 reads TGTGCCAGCAGTTACTCCGGGACTAGCGGGGCAGATACGCAGTATTTT. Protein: CASSYSGTSGADTQYF.

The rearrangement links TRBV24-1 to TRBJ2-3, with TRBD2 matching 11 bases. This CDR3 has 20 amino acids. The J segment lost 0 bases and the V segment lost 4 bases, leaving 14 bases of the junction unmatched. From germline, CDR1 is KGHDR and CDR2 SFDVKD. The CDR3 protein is CATSDPRTSGQTSSTDTQYF. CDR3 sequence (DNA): TGTGCCACCAGTGACCCCCGGACTAGCGGGCAAACCTCTAGCACAGATACGCAGTATTTT.

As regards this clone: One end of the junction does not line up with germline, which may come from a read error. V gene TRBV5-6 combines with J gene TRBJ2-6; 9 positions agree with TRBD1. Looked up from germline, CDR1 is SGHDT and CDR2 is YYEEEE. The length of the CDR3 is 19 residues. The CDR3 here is CASSLVRDRASSGANVLTF. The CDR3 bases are TGTGCCAGCAGTTTGGTTAGGGACAGGGCATCCTCTGGGGCCAACGTCCTGACTTTC.

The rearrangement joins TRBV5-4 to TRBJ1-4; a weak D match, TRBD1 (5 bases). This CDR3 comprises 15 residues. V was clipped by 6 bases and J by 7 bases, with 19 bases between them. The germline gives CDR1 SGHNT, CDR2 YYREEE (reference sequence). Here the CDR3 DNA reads TGTGCCAGCACCTCCCGGGGGGAAAACACTGAAAAACTGTTTTTT. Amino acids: CASTSRGENTEKLFF.

For the CDR3, the DNA is TGTGCCAGCACCCTAGGAGGGGGCACCTGGGGTGTTTTGAACACTGAAGCTTTCTTT. The encoded protein is CASTLGGGTWGVLNTEAFF. This chain uses TRBV28 with TRBJ1-1; 7 positions match TRBD1. CDR1 MDHEN and CDR2 SYDVKM come from the germline V gene. Losses at the gene ends were 7 bases for V and 0 bases for J; bases not matched to a gene: 20. This CDR3 comprises 19 residues.

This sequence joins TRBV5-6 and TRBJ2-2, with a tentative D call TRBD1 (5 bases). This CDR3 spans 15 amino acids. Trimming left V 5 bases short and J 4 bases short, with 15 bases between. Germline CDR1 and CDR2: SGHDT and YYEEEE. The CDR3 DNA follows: TGTGCCAGCAGAACGGACACGTTGGGCACCGGGGAGCTGTTTTTT. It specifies CASRTDTLGTGELFF.

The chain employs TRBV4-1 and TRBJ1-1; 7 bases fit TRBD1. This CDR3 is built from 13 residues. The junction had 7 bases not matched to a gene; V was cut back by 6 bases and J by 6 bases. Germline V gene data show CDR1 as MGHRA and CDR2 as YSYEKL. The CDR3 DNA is TGCGCCAGCAGTCGAACAGGGACAGCTGAAGCTTTCTTT. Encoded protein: CASSRTGTAEAFF.

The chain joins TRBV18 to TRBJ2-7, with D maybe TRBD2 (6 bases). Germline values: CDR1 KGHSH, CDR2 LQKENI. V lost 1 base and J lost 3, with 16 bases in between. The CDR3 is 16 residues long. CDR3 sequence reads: CASSPLPVGSYYEQYV. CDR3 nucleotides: TGTGCCAGCTCACCACTCCCCGTCGGGAGCTACTACGAGCAGTACGTC.

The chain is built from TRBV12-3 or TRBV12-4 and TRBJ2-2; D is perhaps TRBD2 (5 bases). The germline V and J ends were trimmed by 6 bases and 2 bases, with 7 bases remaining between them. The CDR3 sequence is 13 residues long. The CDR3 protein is CASSDYNTGELFF. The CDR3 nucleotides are TGTGCCAGCAGCGACTACAACACCGGGGAGCTGTTTTTT.

The CDR3 loop is CASSQEGQGARGYTF. The DNA for the CDR3 is TGTGCCAGCAGCCAAGAGGGACAGGGGGCTCGTGGCTACACCTTC. V usage is TRBV4-2 and J usage is TRBJ1-2, with 12 bases fitting TRBD1. The junction had 3 bases not matched to a gene; V was cut back by 0 bases and J by 7 bases. Germline V CDR1 and CDR2: LGHNA, YNFKEQ. This CDR3 comprises 15 residues.

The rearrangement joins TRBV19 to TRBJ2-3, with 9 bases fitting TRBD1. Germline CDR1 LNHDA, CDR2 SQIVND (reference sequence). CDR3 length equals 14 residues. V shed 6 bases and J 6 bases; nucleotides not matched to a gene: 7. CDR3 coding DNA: TGTGCCAGTAGGGACAGGGGCCCTTCGGATACGCAGTATTTT. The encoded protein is CASRDRGPSDTQYF.

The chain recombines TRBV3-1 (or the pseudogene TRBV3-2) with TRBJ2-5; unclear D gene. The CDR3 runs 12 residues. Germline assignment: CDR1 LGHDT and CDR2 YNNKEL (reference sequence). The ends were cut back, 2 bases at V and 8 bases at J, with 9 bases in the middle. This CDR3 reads CASSQLDSTQYF. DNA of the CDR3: TGTGCCAGCAGCCAACTCGACTCTACCCAGTACTTC.